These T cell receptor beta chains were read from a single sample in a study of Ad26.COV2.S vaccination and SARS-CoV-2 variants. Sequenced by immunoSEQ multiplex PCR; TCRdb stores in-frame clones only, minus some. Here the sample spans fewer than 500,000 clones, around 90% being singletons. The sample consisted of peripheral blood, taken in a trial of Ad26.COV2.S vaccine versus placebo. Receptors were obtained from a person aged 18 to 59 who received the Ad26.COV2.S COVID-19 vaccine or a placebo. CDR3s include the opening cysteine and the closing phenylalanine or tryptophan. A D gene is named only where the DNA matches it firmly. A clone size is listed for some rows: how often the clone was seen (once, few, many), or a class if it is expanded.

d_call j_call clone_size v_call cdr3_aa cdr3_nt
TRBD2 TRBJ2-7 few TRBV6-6 CASSYSREGQEQYF TGTGCCAGCAGTTACTCACGGGAGGGCCAAGAGCAGTACTTC
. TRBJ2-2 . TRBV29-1 CSVGTQSNTGELFF TGCAGCGTCGGGACACAATCGAACACCGGGGAGCTGTTTTTT
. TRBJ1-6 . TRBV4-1 CASSQDGPQGSPLHF TGCGCCAGCAGCCAAGATGGGCCCCAAGGATCACCCCTCCACTTT
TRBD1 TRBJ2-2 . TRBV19 CASMQGAGGGELFF TGTGCCAGTATGCAGGGGGCTGGGGGCGGGGAGCTGTTTTTT
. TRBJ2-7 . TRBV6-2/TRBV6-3 CASSYSPQQGRLDEQYF TGTGCCAGCAGTTACTCCCCGCAGCAGGGGAGGTTGGACGAGCAGTACTTC
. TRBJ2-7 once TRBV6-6 CASSYSPSAYEQYF TGTGCCAGCAGTTACTCGCCTTCAGCCTACGAGCAGTACTTC
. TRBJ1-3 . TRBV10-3 CAIRRGIASGNTIYF TGTGCCATCAGGCGGGGAATTGCCTCTGGAAACACCATATATTTT
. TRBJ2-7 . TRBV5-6 CASSPLVNPGDTYEQYF TGTGCCAGCAGCCCCCTTGTCAACCCGGGAGATACCTACGAGCAGTACTTC
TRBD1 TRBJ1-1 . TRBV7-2 CASSPPGTGPEAFF TGTGCCAGCAGCCCCCCCGGGACAGGGCCCGAAGCTTTCTTT
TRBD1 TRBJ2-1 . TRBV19 CATRDRGGGSGGKAYSYNEQFF TGTGCCACCCGGGACAGGGGAGGTGGTAGTGGCGGAAAGGCGTACTCCTACAATGAGCAGTTCTTC
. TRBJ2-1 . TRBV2 CASSEELAYGNEQFF TGTGCCAGCAGTGAAGAACTAGCTTACGGCAATGAGCAGTTCTTC
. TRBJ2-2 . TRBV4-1 CASSQEQDANTGELFF TGCGCCAGCAGCCAAGAGCAGGACGCGAACACCGGGGAGCTGTTTTTT
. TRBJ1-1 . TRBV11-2 CASSLASASEAFF TGTGCCAGCAGCTTAGCTTCGGCATCTGAAGCTTTCTTT
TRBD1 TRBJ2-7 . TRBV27 CASSPTWGTGGAEQYF TGTGCCAGCAGCCCCACTTGGGGGACAGGGGGCGCCGAGCAGTACTTC
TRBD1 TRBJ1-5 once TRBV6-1 CASSEARGQGIRPQHF TGTGCCAGCAGTGAAGCGCGGGGACAGGGAATCCGGCCCCAGCATTTT
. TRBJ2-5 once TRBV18 CASSPLSGSEGETQYF TGTGCCAGCTCACCCCTAAGCGGGTCTGAGGGGGAGACCCAGTACTTC
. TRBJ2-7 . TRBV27 CASSFGTSYEQYF TGTGCCAGCAGTTTTGGGACTTCCTACGAGCAGTACTTC
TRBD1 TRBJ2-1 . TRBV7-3 CASSLDRGYNEQFF TGTGCCAGCAGCCTAGACAGGGGCTACAATGAGCAGTTCTTC
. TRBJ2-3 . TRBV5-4 CASSLDGAGTQYF TGTGCCAGCAGCTTGGACGGGGCAGGTACGCAGTATTTT
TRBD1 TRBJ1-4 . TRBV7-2 CASGGGQGFYEKLFF TGTGCCAGCGGTGGCGGACAGGGTTTCTATGAAAAACTGTTTTTT
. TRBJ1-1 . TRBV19 CASSPGRVNTEAFF TGTGCCAGTAGTCCAGGGCGGGTGAACACTGAAGCTTTCTTT
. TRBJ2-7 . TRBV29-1 CSAGDGTYEQYF TGCAGCGCCGGGGACGGCACCTACGAGCAGTACTTC
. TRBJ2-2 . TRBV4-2 CASSLEALLPGELFF TGTGCCAGCAGCCTGGAGGCGCTCCTCCCCGGGGAGCTGTTTTTT
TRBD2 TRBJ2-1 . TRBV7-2 CASSSRTSRTGNEQFF TGTGCCAGCAGCTCCCGGACTAGTCGGACTGGGAATGAGCAGTTCTTC
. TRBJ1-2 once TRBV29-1 CSVPQRADRGYTF TGCAGCGTCCCCCAAAGGGCAGACAGGGGCTACACCTTC
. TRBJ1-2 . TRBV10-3 CAISLTETPIDGYTF TGTGCCATCAGCCTGACAGAGACCCCCATTGATGGCTACACCTTC